This TCR beta chain appears in the sequencing data of a study of blood T cell repertoires in COVID-19. Study background: The United States, Italy and Spain were the sources of the acute and convalescent COVID-19 samples. T cells, B-cell-depleted T cells, or PBMCs supplied cDNA or gDNA.

Original data processing: Reference gene primer amplification gave estimated nucleated cell counts. The method was immunoSEQ multiplex PCR; TCRdb's version includes in-frame clones alone and lacks a portion of them. V, J and clone size are those of that table, while D and trimming were read from the DNA. The table shows some 160,000 clones, with around 80% occurring only once. This CDR3 contains 14 residues. J was trimmed by 3 bases and V by 3 bases; bases with no gene match: 5. Germline-derived CDR1 and CDR2 are SGHKS and YYEKEE (reference sequence). The receptor was isolated from a woman aged 70-85 years who had recovered from COVID-19. The V call is TRBV5-5, the J call TRBJ2-7; 8 bases fit TRBD1. The sample comprised peripheral blood. CDR3 sequence: CASSSGQGGYEQYF. The CDR3 region has the DNA TGTGCCAGCAGCTCCGGACAGGGTGGCTACGAGCAGTACTTC.